A single sample gave rise to the 15 T cell receptor beta chains below, sequenced in a study of shared clonotypes between healthy human individuals (dated by TCRdb to about 2020). Library preparation used the immunoSEQ multiplex PCR assay. Entries here come from immuneACCESS through TCRdb and include only in-frame sequences with V and J called. Some clones fail to appear in such tables; in the studies checked, an unresolved V gene covers under half of the shortfall, and the cause of the remainder is unknown. Recorded for this sample are about 2.4 million clones; approximately 93% of them occurred a single time. The ten largest clones represent more than 0.35% of the sample. What was sequenced was naive CD4+ T cells from PBMCs. Reading the label with the study, this specimen's cell subset or site is: CD45RA+ positively selected. The receptor set was obtained from a man aged 18 to 30 in good health. Some clones in this sample may be carry-over from other donors' samples.

The chain is built from TRBV30 and TRBJ2-6, with TRBD1 matching 8 bases. With V trimmed by 3 bases and J by 0 bases, 4 bases remained unmatched. There are 16 residues in the CDR3. The germline V gene has CDR1 GTSNPN and CDR2 SVGIG (reference sequence). In DNA, the CDR3 is TGTGCCTGGAGCGGGGACAGGAACTCTGGGGCCAACGTCCTGACTTTC. This codes for CAWSGDRNSGANVLTF.

The chain recombines TRBV28 with TRBJ2-3, with TRBD2 matching 9 bases. Germline lookup yields CDR1 MDHEN and CDR2 SYDVKM. The ends lost 5 bases at V and 2 bases at J; junction bases unmatched: 8. CDR3 length: 16 residues. CDR3 region: CASSPRAGGYTDTQYF. CDR3 bases: TGTGCCAGCAGTCCCCGGGCGGGAGGGTACACAGATACGCAGTATTTT.

With respect to this clone: The sample contains more than one DNA sequence encoding this CDR3. The chain joins TRBV5-6 to TRBJ2-7; D remains ambiguous. V dropped 0 bases and J dropped 2 bases, with 6 bases sitting between them. This CDR3 has 13 amino acids. The germline V gene encodes CDR1 SGHDT and CDR2 YYEEEE. The CDR3 loop reads CASSLAGPYEQYF. Here the CDR3 DNA reads TGTGCCAGCAGCTTGGCAGGTCCCTACGAGCAGTACTTC.

This rearrangement joins TRBV19 to TRBJ1-5; possible D gene TRBD1, 6 bases. Trimming left V 6 bases short and J 0 bases short, with 12 bases between. Germline CDR1 reads LNHDA; CDR2 reads SQIVND (reference sequence). The CDR3 length is 15 residues. The CDR3 nucleotides read TGTGCCAGTAGCCCGGGGGCATATAGCAATCAGCCCCAGCATTTT. It yields the protein CASSPGAYSNQPQHF. Using reference TRBV19 and TRBJ1-5 for the parts outside the CDR3, the full variable domain is DGGITQSPKYLFRKEGQNVTLSCEQNLNHDAMYWYRQDPGQGLRLIYYSQIVNDFQKGDIAEGYSVSREKKESFPLTVTSAQKNPTAFYLCASSPGAYSNQPQHFGDGTRLSIL.

This clone was seen once. This sequence joins TRBV11-2 and TRBJ2-3, with 9 bases that match TRBD2. Unmatched junction bases numbered 16, after V lost 8 bases and J lost 7 bases. The length of the CDR3 is 16 residues. Per germline, CDR1 SGHAT and CDR2 FQNNGV. CDR3 residues: CASPPPGLAGTHTQYF. CDR3 DNA: TGTGCCAGCCCCCCGCCGGGACTAGCAGGGACACATACGCAGTATTTT.

The CDR3 region is CASSLALTGTTYEQYF. The CDR3 coding sequence is TGTGCCAGCAGCTTAGCGTTGACGGGTACCACCTACGAGCAGTACTTC. The rearrangement joins TRBV7-2 to TRBJ2-7, with D hard to call. Trimming left V 0 bases short and J 2 bases short, with 14 bases between. The CDR3 covers 16 residues. Germline values: CDR1 SGHTA, CDR2 FQGNSA. The whole variable domain, remainder taken from reference TRBV7-2 and TRBJ2-7, is GAGVSQSPSNKVTEKGKDVELRCDPISGHTALYWYRQSLGQGLEFLIYFQGNSAPDKSGLPSDRFSAERTGGSVSTLTIQRTQQEDSAVYLCASSLALTGTTYEQYFGPGTRLTVT.

The J gene is TRBJ2-1, the V gene TRBV27; perhaps TRBD2 as D (6 bases). The CDR3 is 15 amino acids. The germline V gene has CDR1 MNHEY and CDR2 SMNVEV (reference sequence). V was shortened by 6 bases and J by 8 bases, with 20 bases between the two germline ends. The CDR3: CASSHLALQGDEQFF. DNA of the CDR3: TGTGCCAGCAGCCATCTAGCGCTTCAAGGAGATGAGCAGTTCTTC.

The chain uses TRBV5-6 and TRBJ1-6; D unresolved. The CDR3 contains 14 residues. Germline V gene sequence: CDR1 SGHDT, CDR2 YYEEEE. Deletions cut 4 bases from V and 5 bases from J, with 10 bases between. CDR3 DNA sequence: TGTGCCAGCAGCCCCTTGGGCCATAATTCACCCCTCCACTTT. Its translation: CASSPLGHNSPLHF. Complete variable domain (other parts from reference TRBV5-6 and TRBJ1-6): DAGVTQSPTHLIKTRGQQVTLRCSPKSGHDTVSWYQQALGQGPQFIFQYYEEEERQRGNFPDRFSGHQFPNYSSELNVNALLLGDSALYLCASSPLGHNSPLHFGNGTRLTVT.

Regarding this clone: The identical CDR3 is also encoded by other nucleotide sequences in the sample. V is TRBV18 and J is TRBJ2-3, with 7 nucleotides matching TRBD2. Germline V gene lookup returns CDR1 KGHSH and CDR2 LQKENI. Trimming cost V 0 bases and J 4 bases; bases outside gene matches: 4. The CDR3 has 15 residues. The CDR3 loop is CASSPPSRGADTQYF. CDR3 nucleotide sequence: TGTGCCAGCTCACCACCTTCTCGGGGGGCAGATACGCAGTATTTT.

The chain's CDR3 is CATPSLEGSYEQYF. CDR3 bases: TGTGCCACCCCGTCGTTGGAGGGTTCCTACGAGCAGTACTTC. V usage is TRBV5-6 and J usage is TRBJ2-7, with D possibly being TRBD2 (6 bases). With 9 bases removed from V and 1 base from J, the gap between germline ends came to 17 bases. From germline, CDR1 is SGHDT and CDR2 YYEEEE. This CDR3 is 14 amino acids long.

V usage is TRBV2 and J usage is TRBJ2-3; 7 bases match TRBD1. V lost 5 bases and J lost 1; bases outside the gene matches: 6. The CDR3 sequence is 15 residues long. Germline V CDR1 and CDR2: SNHLY, FYNNEI. CDR3 DNA: TGTGCCAGCAGTCCCGACAGGGAAGGCACAGATACGCAGTATTTT. Its protein product is CASSPDREGTDTQYF. Full variable domain (outside the CDR3, taken from reference TRBV2 and TRBJ2-3): EPEVTQTPSHQVTQMGQEVILRCVPISNHLYFYWYRQILGQKVEFLVSFYNNEISEKSEIFDDQFSVERPDGSNFTLKIRSTKLEDSAMYFCASSPDREGTDTQYFGPGTRLTVL.

The chain carries TRBV28 and TRBJ2-1; 13 bases match TRBD2. The ends lost 6 bases at V and 6 bases at J; junction bases unmatched: 11. The CDR3 has 17 residues. From germline, CDR1 is MDHEN and CDR2 SYDVKM. The CDR3 spells CASRRPGLAGVRNEQFF. DNA for the CDR3: TGTGCCAGCAGAAGACCTGGACTAGCGGGAGTCCGCAATGAGCAGTTCTTC.

With respect to this clone: Other DNA variants within this sample encode the same CDR3. The rearrangement uses TRBV28 and TRBJ2-3; D unclear. The ends were cut back, 2 bases at V and 2 bases at J, with 5 bases in the middle. Germline V lookup: CDR1 MDHEN, CDR2 SYDVKM. This CDR3 comprises 13 residues. CDR3 coding DNA: TGTGCCAGCAGTTTAATATCCACAGATACGCAGTATTTT. Translation: CASSLISTDTQYF. Together with reference TRBV28 and TRBJ2-3, the CDR3 gives the full variable domain: DVKVTQSSRYLVKRTGEKVFLECVQDMDHENMFWYRQDPGLGLRLIYFSYDVKMKEKGDIPEGYSVSREKKERFSLILESASTNQTSMYLCASSLISTDTQYFGPGTRLTVL.

V and J are TRBV6-6 and TRBJ1-3; weak D call: TRBD1 (5 bases). Germline V lookup: CDR1 MNHNY, CDR2 SVGAGI (reference sequence). The CDR3 has 14 residues. V gave up 6 bases and J gave up 4 bases, with 13 bases separating them. The CDR3 sequence: CASRGGGFGNTIYF. The CDR3 coding sequence is TGTGCCAGCAGGGGGGGAGGGTTCGGAAACACCATATATTTT.

The chain uses TRBV9 and TRBJ1-4; D may be TRBD1 (6 bases). The CDR3 totals 13 residues. The germline V gene encodes CDR1 SGDLS and CDR2 YYNGEE. V was cut by 3 bases and J by 11 bases, with 14 bases left in between. Here the CDR3 reads CASSEADSQKLFF. Here the CDR3 DNA reads TGTGCCAGCAGCGAAGCGGACAGTCAGAAACTGTTTTTT.